This T cell receptor (beta chain) was sequenced in a study of beta chain features in type 1 diabetes. Every bit of the isolated RNA underwent reverse transcription, so sequencing read expressed TCRB transcripts. Using immunoSEQ multiplex PCR, the repertoire was profiled, and TCRdb retains in-frame clones only, with some absent. Of roughly 140,000 clones in the sample, 6.9% were seen once. CDR3 size: 13 residues. V trimming: 6 bases; J trimming: 1 base; junction bases outside the gene matches: 2. Per germline, CDR1 LNHDA and CDR2 SQIVND (reference sequence). This clone was detected only a few times. The source of this sequence is a woman under 40 in good health. The sequenced sample consisted of central memory CD4+ T cells from blood. This chain links TRBV19 with TRBJ1-1, with 7 bases matching TRBD1. CDR3 DNA sequence: TGTGCCAGTAGAAACAGGGGGAACACTGAAGCTTTCTTT. Its protein product is CASRNRGNTEAFF.